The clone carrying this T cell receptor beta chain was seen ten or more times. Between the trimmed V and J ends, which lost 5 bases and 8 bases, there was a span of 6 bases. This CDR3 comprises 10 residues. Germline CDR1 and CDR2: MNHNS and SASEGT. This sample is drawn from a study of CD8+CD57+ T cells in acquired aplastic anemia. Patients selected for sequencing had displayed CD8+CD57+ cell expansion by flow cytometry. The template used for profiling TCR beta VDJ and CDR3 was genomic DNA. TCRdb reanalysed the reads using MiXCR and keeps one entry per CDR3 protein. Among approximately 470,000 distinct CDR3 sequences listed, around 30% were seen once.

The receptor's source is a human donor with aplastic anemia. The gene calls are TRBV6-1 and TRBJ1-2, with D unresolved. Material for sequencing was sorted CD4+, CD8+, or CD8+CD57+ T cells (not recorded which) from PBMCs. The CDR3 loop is CASSYSGYTF. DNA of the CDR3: TGTGCCAGCAGTTATAGCGGCTACACCTTC.